This T cell receptor (beta chain) was documented in a study of blood T cells in healthy people across ages. A second PCR, run for roughly 7 to 11 cycles, used a sample-barcoded 5' primer plus a J-beta primer mix. TCRdb reprocessed the 5' RACE reads via MiXCR and lists one record per CDR3 protein. The table has over 300,000 distinct CDR3 sequences, about 49% seen once. This CDR3 is 17 amino acids long. CDR1 is SEHNR and CDR2 is FQNEAQ in the germline V gene (reference sequence). V trimming: 2 bases; J trimming: 15 bases; junction bases outside the gene matches: 16. All donors came from Russia, were Caucasian and healthy, and spanned ages about 6 to 90.

Specimen: blood. The V gene is TRBV7-9, the J gene TRBJ2-4, with 13 nucleotides matching TRBD2. This TCR was recovered from a man aged 60-69 years in good health. The CDR3 region is CASSLIGTSGDPYERYF. In DNA form, the CDR3 reads TGTGCCAGCAGCTTAATCGGGACTAGCGGGGACCCCTACGAGCGGTACTTC.